This TCR beta chain was recorded in a study of vaccination and CD4 T cells after COVID-19. Study overall: Every participant had a vaccine, which was either BNT162b2 or mRNA-1273, given in two doses. Stimuli were overlapping spike peptide pools of SARS-CoV-2 and three common cold coronaviruses (HCoV-NL63, HCoV-OC43, HCoV-229E). Study-level results: Looking at convalescent patients, a median around 90% of reactive clones were present only post-vaccination.

The treatment denotes: approximately 9-day PBMC culture with coronavirus spike peptide pools or control peptides (ViraFEST assay). The Oncomine TCR Beta short-read assay was applied to DNA of cultured CD4+ T cells. Investigators isolated genomic DNA from cultured CD4+ T cells. Each CDR3 protein gets one entry after TCRdb re-called the PCR reads with MiXCR. Found here are about 12,000 distinct CDR3 sequences, about 70% of them singletons; the top ten hold roughly a tenth. This CDR3 has 14 amino acids. Trimming cost V 3 bases and J 4 bases, with 10 bases left between them. This clonotype appeared a few times. Its antigen remains unknown.

The chain is built from TRBV12-3 or TRBV12-4 and TRBJ1-3, with TRBD1 as a possible D gene (5 bases). Input material: CD4+ T cells from blood, cultured in vitro. The sequence derives from a human donor who had recovered from COVID-19. The CDR3 DNA reads TGTGCCAGCAGTTTCGGGGGAGGCGGAAACACCATATATTTT. The encoded protein is CASSFGGGGNTIYF.